This entry is about one T cell receptor beta chain. This record comes from a study of TIL therapy for anti-PD-1-resistant metastatic lung cancer. Study information: Median tumor mutation burden was under 1.9 mutations per megabase.

The libraries were made with immunoSEQ v3. Only in-frame clones appear in the TCRdb table, and some are missing; sequencing was by immunoSEQ multiplex PCR. The sample consists of tens of thousands of clones, under 75% of them appearing once. The CDR3 sequence is 14 residues long. With 5 bases removed from V and 1 base from J, the gap between germline ends came to 11 bases. The germline CDR1 and CDR2 sequences are KGHSH and LQKENI. Time point meaning: pre-treatment sample, taken before nivolumab and TIL therapy. The sequence came from a person between 25 and 79 years old with non-small cell lung cancer. Source: blood, taken at baseline. The chain combines TRBV18 with TRBJ1-1, with D tentatively TRBD1 (5 bases). The CDR3 DNA sequence: TGTGCCAGCTCAGACAGTAAATCGAACACTGAAGCTTTCTTT. Translated, it gives CASSDSKSNTEAFF.